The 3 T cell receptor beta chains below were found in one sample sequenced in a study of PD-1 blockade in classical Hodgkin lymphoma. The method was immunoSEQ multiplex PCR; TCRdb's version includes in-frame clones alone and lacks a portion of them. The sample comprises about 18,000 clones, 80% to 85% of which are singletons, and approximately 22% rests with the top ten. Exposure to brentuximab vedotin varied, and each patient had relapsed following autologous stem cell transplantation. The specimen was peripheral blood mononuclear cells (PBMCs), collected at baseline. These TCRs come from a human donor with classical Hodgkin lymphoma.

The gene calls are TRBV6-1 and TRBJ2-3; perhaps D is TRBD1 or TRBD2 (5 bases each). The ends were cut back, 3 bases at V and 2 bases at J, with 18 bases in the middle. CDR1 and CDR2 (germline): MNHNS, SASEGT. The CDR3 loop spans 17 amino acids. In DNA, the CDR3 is TGTGCCAGCAGTGAGGGACCGGGGCGCAAATCCACAGATACGCAGTATTTT. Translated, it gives CASSEGPGRKSTDTQYF.

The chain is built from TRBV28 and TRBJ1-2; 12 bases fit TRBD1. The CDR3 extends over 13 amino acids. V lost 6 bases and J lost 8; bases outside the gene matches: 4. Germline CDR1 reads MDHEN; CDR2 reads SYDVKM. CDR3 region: CASREGTGGGYTF. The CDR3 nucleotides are TGTGCCAGCAGGGAAGGGACAGGGGGCGGCTACACCTTC.

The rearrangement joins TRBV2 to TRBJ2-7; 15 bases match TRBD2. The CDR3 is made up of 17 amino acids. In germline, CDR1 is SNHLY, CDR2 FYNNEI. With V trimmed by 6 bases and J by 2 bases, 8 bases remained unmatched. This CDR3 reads CASSPGLAGGIAYEQYF. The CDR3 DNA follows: TGTGCCAGCAGCCCCGGACTAGCGGGAGGGATCGCCTACGAGCAGTACTTC.